Given below is one TCR beta chain in context. Its antigen is unknown. The sample comes from a study of identifying expanded T cells in peripheral blood. Study-level results: Differentially abundant clones: about 1.2 between replicates, around 16 at roughly 2 weeks, more than 18 at four. Across healthy donors, higher total template counts meant significantly greater approximately 2-week count variance.

Healthy donors had no documented immune events, such as infections, while sampled. Profiling relied on immunoSEQ multiplex PCR, and the TCRdb table lists in-frame clones only, not all of them. The sample lists 80,000 to 95,000 clones, 88% occurring once. The CDR3 is made up of 20 amino acids. The trim removed 6 bases at V and 2 bases at J, leaving 23 bases unmatched. In germline, CDR1 is MNHEY, CDR2 SMNVEV (reference sequence). The sequenced sample consisted of blood. The chain joins TRBV27 to TRBJ1-2; 8 bases are a match to TRBD1. The clonotype comes from a person aged 18 to 75 in good health. CDR3 sequence: CASRFIGRGQGEEKNYGYTF. CDR3 bases: TGTGCCAGCAGATTTATCGGTAGAGGACAGGGTGAAGAGAAAAACTATGGCTACACCTTC.